This is a list of T cell receptor beta chains from one sample in a study of blood T cells in healthy people across ages. From the 5' RACE reads, TCRdb called clonotypes with MiXCR, one entry per CDR3 protein. This table holds roughly 500,000 distinct CDR3 sequences, 24% found once. These data were likewise used in another study, on T cells of mothers and their children.

Source material: blood. Source of these receptors: a boy aged 5-17 years in good health. The CDR3 runs from the conserved cysteine through the conserved F or W. A D gene is named only where the DNA matches it firmly. Some rows mark clone size as missing; the rest say once, few, many or name a class of expanded clone.

NA	TRBV30	TRBJ1-1	NA	CACNPTGQGTEAFF	TGTGCCTGCAATCCTACAGGTCAAGGGACTGAAGCTTTCTTT
NA	TRBV4-3	TRBJ1-3	NA	CASSRGNQGFSGNTIYF	TGCGCCAGCAGCCGGGGAAATCAGGGATTCTCTGGAAACACCATATATTTT
NA	TRBV20-1	TRBJ1-4	NA	CSAAPGRGNEKLFF	TGCAGTGCTGCTCCGGGACGGGGGAATGAAAAACTGTTTTTT
NA	TRBV7-2	TRBJ1-1	NA	CASSLATALKAFF	TGTGCCAGCAGCTTAGCGACAGCCTTGAAGGCTTTCTTT
NA	TRBV2	TRBJ2-4	NA	CASAETETLAKNIQYF	TGTGCCAGCGCCGAGACTGAGACTCTAGCCAAAAACATTCAGTACTTC
NA	TRBV7-8	TRBJ2-1	NA	CASSFQTATYNEQFF	TGTGCCAGCAGCTTTCAGACGGCGACCTACAATGAGCAGTTCTTC
NA	TRBV7-2	TRBJ2-7	NA	CASSRQGKSSYEQYF	TGTGCCAGCAGCCGTCAGGGAAAGAGCTCCTACGAGCAGTACTTC
NA	TRBV5-1	TRBJ2-2	NA	CASSPNEGLELFF	TGCGCCAGCAGCCCCAACGAAGGACTGGAGCTGTTTTTT
NA	TRBV18	TRBJ2-5	many	CASSPGETQYF	TGTGCCAGCAGTCCCGGCGAGACCCAGTACTTC
NA	TRBV20-1	TRBJ2-7	few	CSAWGSYEQYF	TGCAGTGCTTGGGGGAGCTACGAGCAGTACTTC
NA	TRBV4-1	TRBJ2-7	NA	CASSQEQGYEQYF	TGCGCCAGCAGCCAAGAACAGGGCTACGAGCAGTACTTC
NA	TRBV20-1	TRBJ1-1	NA	CSARDLGGSGNTEAFF	TGCAGTGCTAGAGATTTGGGGGGCTCAGGGAACACTGAAGCTTTCTTT
NA	TRBV4-1	TRBJ2-1	many	CASSPRDQDNEQFF	TGCGCCAGCAGCCCGAGGGACCAGGACAATGAGCAGTTCTTC
NA	TRBV10-3	TRBJ2-1	NA	CAISEGLGSSSYNEQFF	TGTGCCATCAGTGAAGGGTTGGGCTCTAGCTCCTACAATGAGCAGTTCTTC
NA	TRBV9	TRBJ2-1	NA	CASSVGVPPREQFF	TGTGCCAGCAGCGTAGGTGTTCCTCCTAGAGAGCAGTTCTTC
NA	TRBV6-5	TRBJ2-7	NA	CASTLDSRGYEQYF	TGTGCCAGCACCCTAGACAGCCGGGGTTACGAGCAGTACTTC
NA	TRBV28	TRBJ1-4	few	CASRRNPVSRLDEKLFF	TGTGCCAGCAGGCGTAACCCGGTGTCGCGATTAGATGAAAAACTGTTTTTT
NA	TRBV12-3/TRBV12-4	TRBJ1-3	NA	CASSFGPAGNTIYF	TGTGCCAGCAGTTTCGGGCCGGCTGGAAACACCATATATTTT
TRBD2	TRBV18	TRBJ2-2	NA	CASSPQGTSGTGELFF	TGTGCCAGCTCACCACAAGGGACTAGCGGCACCGGGGAGCTGTTTTTT